The rows below give T cell receptor beta chains drawn from one sample of a study of spatial heterogeneity in lung cancer. A single record per CDR3 protein comes from TCRdb applying MiXCR to the 5' RACE reads. The sample holds about 120,000 distinct CDR3 sequences; over 9% are singletons and the top ten take about 15%. The sequences come from PBMCs, collected at follow-up. The origin of the receptors is a male donor with early-stage non-small cell lung cancer. Both conserved end residues are part of each CDR3. D genes are given only for firm matches. Clone size appears in some rows only: once, few, many, or a class for an expanded clone.

V gene: TRBV21-1
clone size: .
D gene: .
J gene: TRBJ2-5
CDR3 DNA: TGTGCCAGCAGCAAAGCCGCAGATTTCCAAGAGACCCAGTACTTC
CDR3 protein: CASSKAADFQETQYF

V gene: TRBV20-1
clone size: many
D gene: .
J gene: TRBJ2-1
CDR3 DNA: TGCAGTGCTCGGGGGCCCGCCCATGAGCAGTTCTTC
CDR3 protein: CSARGPAHEQFF

V gene: TRBV29-1
clone size: .
D gene: TRBD2
J gene: TRBJ2-2
CDR3 DNA: TGCAGCGTGGGCCGCGGGGGGGCGAACACCGGGGAGCTGTTTTTT
CDR3 protein: CSVGRGGANTGELFF

V gene: TRBV7-9
clone size: few
D gene: TRBD1
J gene: TRBJ2-5
CDR3 DNA: TGTGCCAGCAGCTTTGGTCAGGGGGCCAGAGAGACCCAGTACTTC
CDR3 protein: CASSFGQGARETQYF

V gene: TRBV27
clone size: many
D gene: TRBD1
J gene: TRBJ1-3
CDR3 DNA: TGTGCCAGCTGGCCAGGGGGCCACTCTGGAAACACCATATATTTT
CDR3 protein: CASWPGGHSGNTIYF

V gene: TRBV5-5
clone size: .
D gene: .
J gene: TRBJ1-4
CDR3 DNA: TGTGCCAGCAGCAGGGGTAGGGGGAATGAAAAACTGTTTTTT
CDR3 protein: CASSRGRGNEKLFF

V gene: TRBV29-1
clone size: few
D gene: .
J gene: TRBJ2-3
CDR3 DNA: TGCAGCGTTCATGAACTCACAGATACGCAGTATTTT
CDR3 protein: CSVHELTDTQYF

V gene: TRBV5-6
clone size: many
D gene: TRBD1
J gene: TRBJ2-5
CDR3 DNA: TGTGCCAGCAGCTTTGGGACAGGGCAAGAGACCCAGTACTTC
CDR3 protein: CASSFGTGQETQYF

V gene: TRBV18
clone size: .
D gene: .
J gene: TRBJ2-5
CDR3 DNA: TGTGCCAGCTCACCCAAGACTGGTCCGACCCAGTACTTC
CDR3 protein: CASSPKTGPTQYF

V gene: TRBV4-2
clone size: many
D gene: .
J gene: TRBJ2-7
CDR3 DNA: TGTGCCAGCAGCCAAGTGACAGGCGAGCAGTACTTC
CDR3 protein: CASSQVTGEQYF

V gene: TRBV7-2
clone size: few
D gene: TRBD1
J gene: TRBJ2-1
CDR3 DNA: TGTGCCAGCAGCGTCTGGGACAGTAATGCGAATGAGCAGTTCTTC
CDR3 protein: CASSVWDSNANEQFF

V gene: TRBV7-9
clone size: few
D gene: .
J gene: TRBJ1-1
CDR3 DNA: TGTGCCAGCAGCCCACAGGGTAGGAATGAAGCTTTCTTT
CDR3 protein: CASSPQGRNEAFF

V gene: TRBV6-2/TRBV6-3
clone size: .
D gene: TRBD1
J gene: TRBJ2-1
CDR3 DNA: TGTGCCAGCAGTCCCCGGGACAGGAGTTACAATGAGCAGTTCTTC
CDR3 protein: CASSPRDRSYNEQFF

V gene: TRBV4-1
clone size: many
D gene: TRBD1
J gene: TRBJ2-6
CDR3 DNA: TGCGCCAGCAGCCCCGGACAGGCCCTCTTACGTGCCAACGTCCTGACTTTC
CDR3 protein: CASSPGQALLRANVLTF

V gene: TRBV29-1
clone size: many
D gene: .
J gene: TRBJ2-7
CDR3 DNA: TGCAGCGTTGGGCAGGTTTACGAGCAGTACTTC
CDR3 protein: CSVGQVYEQYF

V gene: TRBV6-5
clone size: many
D gene: .
J gene: TRBJ1-2
CDR3 DNA: TGTGCCAGCAGTTACTTACCTACAGGAGTGGAAGGCTACACCTTC
CDR3 protein: CASSYLPTGVEGYTF

V gene: TRBV5-1
clone size: .
D gene: .
J gene: TRBJ2-5
CDR3 DNA: TGCGCCAGCAGCTCTACCGACAGCCAAGAGACCCAGTACTTC
CDR3 protein: CASSSTDSQETQYF

V gene: TRBV4-1
clone size: many
D gene: TRBD1
J gene: TRBJ2-2
CDR3 DNA: TGCGCCAGCAGCCAATGGACTAGGACAGGGGGCAGCGGGGAGCTGTTTTTT
CDR3 protein: CASSQWTRTGGSGELFF

V gene: TRBV28
clone size: many
D gene: TRBD2
J gene: TRBJ2-4
CDR3 DNA: TGTGCCAGCAGTTTTAAGGGACTATCTCAAAACATTCAGTACTTC
CDR3 protein: CASSFKGLSQNIQYF

V gene: TRBV18
clone size: once
D gene: TRBD1
J gene: TRBJ2-1
CDR3 DNA: TGTGCCAGCTCACCCCCCGGGACAGGGGTTAATGAGCAGTTCTTC
CDR3 protein: CASSPPGTGVNEQFF

V gene: TRBV6-5
clone size: few
D gene: TRBD1
J gene: TRBJ1-5
CDR3 DNA: TGTGCCAGCAGATCCACAGGGGCCATTAATCAGCCCCAGCATTTT
CDR3 protein: CASRSTGAINQPQHF

V gene: TRBV28
clone size: many
D gene: TRBD1
J gene: TRBJ1-2
CDR3 DNA: TGTGCCAGCAATGCGGGACAGCTGGGCTACACCTTC
CDR3 protein: CASNAGQLGYTF

V gene: TRBV7-9
clone size: .
D gene: TRBD1
J gene: TRBJ1-5
CDR3 DNA: TGTGCCAGCAGCTATGGACAGGGTGGTCAGCCCCAGCATTTT
CDR3 protein: CASSYGQGGQPQHF

V gene: TRBV12-3/TRBV12-4
clone size: .
D gene: .
J gene: TRBJ1-2
CDR3 DNA: TGTGCCAGCAGTTTAGCCGAGGGCTATGGCTACACCTTC
CDR3 protein: CASSLAEGYGYTF

V gene: TRBV5-1
clone size: many
D gene: .
J gene: TRBJ2-1
CDR3 DNA: TGCGCCAGCAGCTTGGACAGGTCCAATGAGCAGTTCTTC
CDR3 protein: CASSLDRSNEQFF

V gene: TRBV3-1
clone size: many
D gene: .
J gene: TRBJ2-7
CDR3 DNA: TGTGCCAGCAGCCAAGAAGAATGGAGCGAGCAGTACTTC
CDR3 protein: CASSQEEWSEQYF

V gene: TRBV28
clone size: many
D gene: TRBD2
J gene: TRBJ2-7
CDR3 DNA: TGTGCCAGCAGTCTCTCACTAGCGCACAGCTCCTACGAGCAGTACTTC
CDR3 protein: CASSLSLAHSSYEQYF

V gene: TRBV6-2/TRBV6-3
clone size: few
D gene: .
J gene: TRBJ1-1
CDR3 DNA: TGTGCCAGCAGTTATCTCGGGGCGTTGAACACTGAAGCTTTCTTT
CDR3 protein: CASSYLGALNTEAFF

V gene: TRBV28
clone size: once
D gene: TRBD2
J gene: TRBJ2-1
CDR3 DNA: TGTGCCAGCACGTTACCTCCTAGCGGTGAGCAGTTCTTC
CDR3 protein: CASTLPPSGEQFF

V gene: TRBV20-1
clone size: many
D gene: .
J gene: TRBJ1-5
CDR3 DNA: TGCAGTGCTGGGAAGGGTGGATTGAGCAATCAGCCCCAGCATTTT
CDR3 protein: CSAGKGGLSNQPQHF

V gene: TRBV6-6
clone size: .
D gene: .
J gene: TRBJ2-5
CDR3 DNA: TGTGCCAGCAGTTACGATTGGTCGGGTACCCAGTACTTC
CDR3 protein: CASSYDWSGTQYF

V gene: TRBV20-1
clone size: many
D gene: .
J gene: TRBJ2-1
CDR3 DNA: TGCAGTGCTAGAGACCCCTCCGGGCTTGAGCAGTTCTTC
CDR3 protein: CSARDPSGLEQFF

V gene: TRBV7-2
clone size: few
D gene: .
J gene: TRBJ2-7
CDR3 DNA: TGTGCCAGCAGCCACAGCCGGGACATATACGAGCAGTACTTC
CDR3 protein: CASSHSRDIYEQYF

V gene: TRBV9
clone size: many
D gene: .
J gene: TRBJ2-7
CDR3 DNA: TGTGCCAGCAGCTTTCGACCAGACAGCTACGAGCAGTACTTC
CDR3 protein: CASSFRPDSYEQYF

V gene: TRBV28
clone size: .
D gene: .
J gene: TRBJ2-5
CDR3 DNA: TGTGCCAGCAGTTTAGGAAGGGTGGAGACCCAGTACTTC
CDR3 protein: CASSLGRVETQYF

V gene: TRBV24-1
clone size: few
D gene: TRBD1
J gene: TRBJ1-1
CDR3 DNA: TGTGCCACCAGGGACAGGGGTAACACTGAAGCTTTCTTT
CDR3 protein: CATRDRGNTEAFF

V gene: TRBV7-2
clone size: many
D gene: TRBD2
J gene: TRBJ2-2
CDR3 DNA: TGTGCCAGCAGCTTTCGACTAGCGGGGAACACCGGGGAGCTGTTTTTT
CDR3 protein: CASSFRLAGNTGELFF

V gene: TRBV19
clone size: .
D gene: .
J gene: TRBJ1-2
CDR3 DNA: TGTGCCAGTAGTAGAGGGGCGGGCATCTATGGCTACACCTTC
CDR3 protein: CASSRGAGIYGYTF

V gene: TRBV28
clone size: few
D gene: .
J gene: TRBJ2-7
CDR3 DNA: TGTGCCAGCAGTTGGACCTACGAGCAGTACTTC
CDR3 protein: CASSWTYEQYF

V gene: TRBV28
clone size: .
D gene: TRBD2
J gene: TRBJ2-7
CDR3 DNA: TGTGCCAGCAGTTCCCACATTTTAGCGGGGGCCCAGTACTTC
CDR3 protein: CASSSHILAGAQYF

V gene: TRBV10-2
clone size: many
D gene: .
J gene: TRBJ2-5
CDR3 DNA: TGCGCCAGCAGTCAGATAGACAGGTACACCCAAGAGACCCAGTACTTC
CDR3 protein: CASSQIDRYTQETQYF

V gene: TRBV20-1
clone size: many
D gene: .
J gene: TRBJ1-2
CDR3 DNA: TGCAGTGGGCTCGGAGGAAATGGCTACACCTTC
CDR3 protein: CSGLGGNGYTF

V gene: TRBV6-2/TRBV6-3
clone size: .
D gene: .
J gene: TRBJ1-1
CDR3 DNA: TGTGCCAGCAGTGCGTGGGCCCAAAGCCCGCAACGCGCCGAAGCTTTCTTT
CDR3 protein: CASSAWAQSPQRAEAFF

V gene: TRBV20-1
clone size: .
D gene: .
J gene: TRBJ2-3
CDR3 DNA: TGCAGTGTAGGCGGGGAGAACACAGATACGCAGTATTTT
CDR3 protein: CSVGGENTDTQYF

V gene: TRBV4-2
clone size: .
D gene: .
J gene: TRBJ1-6
CDR3 DNA: TGTGCCAGCAGCCTTAACCGACGAGGGGCCGAGGCCCTCCACTTT
CDR3 protein: CASSLNRRGAEALHF

V gene: TRBV28
clone size: many
D gene: .
J gene: TRBJ2-6
CDR3 DNA: TGTGCCAGCAAAATGAACAGCGGCTCTTCTGGGGCCAACGTCCTGACTTTC
CDR3 protein: CASKMNSGSSGANVLTF

V gene: TRBV20-1
clone size: many
D gene: TRBD1
J gene: TRBJ1-3
CDR3 DNA: TGCAGTGCTAGGACAGGGGCTGGAAACACCATATATTTT
CDR3 protein: CSARTGAGNTIYF

V gene: TRBV7-2
clone size: many
D gene: .
J gene: TRBJ2-3
CDR3 DNA: TGTGCCAGCAGCTTAGACACAGATACGCAGTATTTT
CDR3 protein: CASSLDTDTQYF

V gene: TRBV6-5
clone size: .
D gene: TRBD1
J gene: TRBJ1-2
CDR3 DNA: TGTGCCACTCGGACAGGGTTTGGCTACACCTTC
CDR3 protein: CATRTGFGYTF

V gene: TRBV27
clone size: many
D gene: .
J gene: TRBJ1-5
CDR3 DNA: TGTGCCAGCAGCCCAGGTGGGGGGCATCAGCCCCAGCATTTT
CDR3 protein: CASSPGGGHQPQHF